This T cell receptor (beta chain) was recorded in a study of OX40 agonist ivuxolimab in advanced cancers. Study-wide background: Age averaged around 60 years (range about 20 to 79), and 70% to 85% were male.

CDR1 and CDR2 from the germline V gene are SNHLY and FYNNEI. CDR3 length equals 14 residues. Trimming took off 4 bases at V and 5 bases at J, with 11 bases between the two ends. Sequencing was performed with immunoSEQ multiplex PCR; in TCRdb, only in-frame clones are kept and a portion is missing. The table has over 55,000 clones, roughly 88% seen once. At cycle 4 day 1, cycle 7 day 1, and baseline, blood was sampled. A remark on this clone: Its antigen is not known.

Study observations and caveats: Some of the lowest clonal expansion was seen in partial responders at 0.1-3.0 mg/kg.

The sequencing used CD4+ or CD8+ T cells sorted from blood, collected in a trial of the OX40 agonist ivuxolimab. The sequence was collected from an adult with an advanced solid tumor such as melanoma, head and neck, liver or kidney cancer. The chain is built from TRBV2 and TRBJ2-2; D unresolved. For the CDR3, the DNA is TGTGCCAGCAGTGCCCCCATCCAGACCGGGGAGCTGTTTTTT. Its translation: CASSAPIQTGELFF.